The 10 T cell receptor beta chains reported below all come from one sample, sequenced in a study of patients and donors after allogeneic stem cell transplantation. A single record per CDR3 protein comes from TCRdb applying MiXCR to the RT-PCR reads. This sample has some 960,000 distinct CDR3 sequences, with over 15% found just once. Sample: blood, either unsorted or a sorted T cell fraction (not recorded which). Source of these receptors: a human donor who was either an allogeneic HSCT recipient or a stem cell or donor lymphocyte infusion donor (not recorded which). It is not recorded whose cells these are; they may come from a transplant donor.

The table lists this clonotype with a few counts. The gene calls are TRBV25-1 and TRBJ2-7; D possibly matches TRBD1 or TRBD2 (5 bases each). The CDR3 is made up of 12 amino acids. The V end lost 10 bases, the J end lost 0 bases, and 10 bases lay between the germline ends. Germline CDR1 and CDR2: MGHDK and SYGVNS. The CDR3 protein is CATWGSSYEQYF. The CDR3 DNA reads as TGTGCCACTTGGGGGAGCTCCTACGAGCAGTACTTC.

The rearrangement joins TRBV20-1 to TRBJ2-7; D is undetermined. V was shortened by 0 bases and J by 3 bases, with 12 bases between the two germline ends. CDR3 size: 14 residues. Germline V gives CDR1 DFQATT, CDR2 SNEGSKA (reference sequence). This CDR3 reads CSARDSRRNYEQYF. In nucleotides, the CDR3 is TGCAGTGCTAGAGATAGCCGACGGAACTACGAGCAGTACTTC.

The J gene is TRBJ1-1, the V gene TRBV11-2; possible D gene TRBD1, 5 bases. The CDR3 contains 13 residues. CDR1 is SGHAT and CDR2 is FQNNGV in the germline V gene. V was cut by 6 bases and J by 5 bases, with 13 bases left in between. The CDR3 here is CASRGGVYTEAFF. The CDR3, as DNA: TGTGCCAGCAGAGGAGGGGTTTATACTGAAGCTTTCTTT. Full variable domain (remainder filled in from reference TRBV11-2 and TRBJ1-1): EAGVAQSPRYKIIEKRQSVAFWCNPISGHATLYWYQQILGQGPKLLIQFQNNGVVDDSQLPKDRFSAERLKGVDSTLKIQPAKLEDSAVYLCASRGGVYTEAFFGQGTRLTVV.

This sequence joins TRBV6-5 and TRBJ1-2; TRBD1 might be the D (5 bases). CDR1 and CDR2 (germline): MNHEY, SVGAGI. The CDR3 sequence is 16 residues long. The ends were cut back, 2 bases at V and 2 bases at J, with 15 bases in the middle. In DNA, the CDR3 is TGTGCCAGCAGTTACGGGTCAGGGAATATGAACTATGGCTACACCTTC. This sequence encodes CASSYGSGNMNYGYTF.

This clonotype was counted a few times. V gene TRBV12-3 or TRBV12-4 combines with J gene TRBJ2-2; D remains unclear. The CDR3 is 13 residues long. The V end was cut by 3 bases, the J end by 9 bases, with 11 bases between. The CDR3 sequence: CASSFDIGRELFF. As DNA, the CDR3 is TGTGCCAGCAGTTTCGACATCGGCAGGGAGCTGTTTTTT.

The chain recombines TRBV7-2 with TRBJ1-1; D call uncertain. Germline V lookup: CDR1 SGHTA, CDR2 FQGNSA. CDR3 length: 16 amino acids. Trimming shortened V by 5 bases and J by 5 bases, and 21 bases separated the two germline ends. The DNA for the CDR3 is TGTGCCAGCAGCGCTAGACCCTGGATAGGATCTACTGAAGCTTTCTTT. Its protein product is CASSARPWIGSTEAFF.

This clonotype has only a few counts. The chain carries TRBV7-9 and TRBJ1-1; TRBD1 is a possible D gene (5 bases). This CDR3 has 13 amino acids. Germline CDR1 reads SEHNR; CDR2 reads FQNEAQ (reference sequence). The V and J ends lost 11 bases and 3 bases respectively, with 16 bases between them. The CDR3 DNA reads as TGTGCCGGATCGGTCTGGGGCGACACTGAAGCTTTCTTT. Translating gives CAGSVWGDTEAFF.

This clonotype was recorded a few times. The chain has TRBV7-9 and TRBJ1-3; D is perhaps TRBD1 (6 bases). Germline assignment: CDR1 SEHNR and CDR2 FQNEAQ (reference sequence). The CDR3 runs 16 residues. V shed 2 bases and J shed 5 bases, with 16 bases lying between them. CDR3 residues: CASSLIAGVLRNTIYF. The CDR3 nucleotides are TGTGCCAGCAGCTTAATTGCAGGGGTCTTGAGAAACACCATATATTTT.

The chain is built from TRBV25-1 and TRBJ2-5; D is perhaps TRBD1 (6 bases). Trimming removed 1 base at V and 4 bases at J, with 7 bases between. This CDR3 is 13 amino acids long. Per the germline V gene, CDR1 is MGHDK and CDR2 is SYGVNS. This CDR3 is CASSEWGPETQYF. CDR3 DNA: TGTGCCAGCAGTGAATGGGGGCCAGAGACCCAGTACTTC. Drawing the rest from reference TRBV25-1 and TRBJ2-5, the complete variable domain is EADIYQTPRYLVIGTGKKITLECSQTMGHDKMYWYQQDPGMELHLIHYSYGVNSTEKGDLSSESTVSRIRTEHFPLTLESARPSHTSQYLCASSEWGPETQYFGPGTRLLVL.

The chain joins TRBV5-1 to TRBJ2-3; D is ambiguous. Germline values: CDR1 SGHRS, CDR2 YFSETQ. This CDR3 spans 14 amino acids. Trimming left V 6 bases short and J 0 bases short, with 11 bases between. As DNA, the CDR3 is TGCGCCAGCAAAACGGGTCCCAGCACAGATACGCAGTATTTT. Protein sequence: CASKTGPSTDTQYF.